The TCR beta chain described here comes from a study of memory CD4+ T cells and cytomegalovirus serostatus. Overall study: Healthy Belgian adult donors included roughly nine CMV-positive and some 24 CMV-negative people.

Single viable CD3+CD4+CD8-CD45RO+ cells were sorted as the memory CD4+ T cells. This clone was recorded only once. Its antigen is currently unknown. The CDR3 consists of 16 residues. Germline lookup yields CDR1 LGHNA and CDR2 YSLEER. The trim removed 0 bases at V and 1 base at J, leaving 5 bases unmatched. Source study methods: After removing out-of-frame reads, around 2,100,000 distinct TCRbeta sequences remained. Profiling relied on immunoSEQ multiplex PCR, and the TCRdb table lists in-frame clones only, not all of them. V and J calls plus clone size are reproduced from that table; the DNA served to infer D and trimming. The table lists about 41,000 clones, around 75% of them singletons. Study-wide findings and caveats: Repertoires predicted CMV serostatus with median bootstrapped AUC of approximately 0.94.

V gene TRBV4-3 combines with J gene TRBJ1-1; 7 bases are shared with TRBD1. The TCR sequence derives from an adult in good health and CMV-seronegative. The specimen sequenced was memory CD4+ T cells from blood. CDR3: CASSQDPQGGNTEAFF. The CDR3 DNA is TGCGCCAGCAGCCAAGACCCTCAGGGGGGGAACACTGAAGCTTTCTTT.